This T cell receptor (beta chain) came from a study of technical replicates of blood from a few donors listed by TCRdb under 2017. The junction shows trimming of 1 base on V and 7 bases on J, plus 8 bases between the germline ends. The CDR3 contains 13 residues, cysteine and phenylalanine counted. Of the read, only the CDR3 DNA is kept; its 39 bases are in frame from base 1. CDR1 and CDR2 were assigned from the germline V gene as SGHTA and FQGNSA. A single count supports this clone. This clone's antigen is unknown. The input lacks base qualities; no much larger clone sits a single base away. To prepare the library, the immunoSEQ multiplex PCR assay was applied. The immuneACCESS repertoire file appears here via TCRdb, limited to in-frame rearrangements. These files lack a portion of the clones; in checked studies, under half of the deficit traces to unresolved V genes, and the cause of the others is not known. The sample table contains some 50,000 clones; only one count was recorded for 94% of them. Over 0.2% of the sample goes to the ten largest clones.

Recombination connected TRBV7-2 to TRBJ1-5; 5 matching bases give a weak D call of TRBD1. Sample: T cells isolated from PBMCs. The sequence came from a human donor in good health. The CDR3 protein is CASSLDGGQPQHF. The nucleotides are TGTGCCAGCAGCTTAGATGGGGGGCAGCCCCAGCATTTT.